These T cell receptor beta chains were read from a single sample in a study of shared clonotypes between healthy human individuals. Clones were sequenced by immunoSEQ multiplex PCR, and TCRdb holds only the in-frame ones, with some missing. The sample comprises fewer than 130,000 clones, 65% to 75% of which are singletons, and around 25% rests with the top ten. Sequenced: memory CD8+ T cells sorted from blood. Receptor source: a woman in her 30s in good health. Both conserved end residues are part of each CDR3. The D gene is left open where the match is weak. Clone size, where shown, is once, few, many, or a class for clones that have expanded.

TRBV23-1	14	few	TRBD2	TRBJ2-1	TGCGCCAGCAGTCAATCGCGGGAGTACAATGAGCAGTTCTTC	CASSQSREYNEQFF
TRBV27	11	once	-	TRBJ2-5	TGTGCCAGCAGAGGTATTGAGACCCAGTACTTC	CASRGIETQYF
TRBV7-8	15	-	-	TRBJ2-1	TGTGCCAGCAGCTTAGCGTCGTCGTACCCCGTTGAGCAGTTCTTC	CASSLASSYPVEQFF
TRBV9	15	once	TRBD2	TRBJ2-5	TGTGCCAGCAGCGCGGGAGGGCAGGGTGCCGAGACCCAGTACTTC	CASSAGGQGAETQYF
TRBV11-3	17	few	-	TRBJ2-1	TGTGCCAGCTCCGGCGGGGTGGGACGGCCGTTTGGCAATGAGCAGTTCTTC	CASSGGVGRPFGNEQFF
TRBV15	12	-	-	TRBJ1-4	TGTGCCACCAGCAGAGATTTGGAAAAACTGTTTTTT	CATSRDLEKLFF
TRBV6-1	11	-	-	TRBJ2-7	TGTGCCAGCAGTGAAGGGGCCTTGCAGTACTTC	CASSEGALQYF
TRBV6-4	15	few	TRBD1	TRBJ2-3	TGTGCCAGCAGTGACTCGGCAGGGGGCCCAGATACGCAGTATTTT	CASSDSAGGPDTQYF
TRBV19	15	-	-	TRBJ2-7	TGTGCCAGTAGTCTGACAGGTTTGCGAGCCTACGAGCAGTACTTC	CASSLTGLRAYEQYF
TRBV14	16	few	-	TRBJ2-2	TGTGCCAGCAGCCCACCTCCGAGTCCGAACACCGGGGAGCTGTTTTTT	CASSPPPSPNTGELFF
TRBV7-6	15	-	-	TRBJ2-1	TGTGCCAGCAGCCCACATGGCGGAAGACGCAATGAGCAGTTCTTC	CASSPHGGRRNEQFF
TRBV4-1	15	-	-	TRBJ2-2	TGCGCCAGCAGCCATTGGGTGGTGAACACCGGGGAGCTGTTTTTT	CASSHWVVNTGELFF
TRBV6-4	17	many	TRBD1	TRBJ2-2	TGTGCCAGCCAAAATCACGGGACAGGGGGCGACACCGGGGAGCTGTTTTTT	CASQNHGTGGDTGELFF
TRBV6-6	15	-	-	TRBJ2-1	TGTGCCAGCGAACAAGGGGTCCATGGACGCAATGAGCAGTTCTTC	CASEQGVHGRNEQFF
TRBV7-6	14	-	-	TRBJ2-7	TGTGCCAGCAGCTTCGGACGGGTGACCTACGAGCAGTACTTC	CASSFGRVTYEQYF